The 8 T cell receptor beta chains in this list originate from one sample, sequenced in a study of post-analysis software for immune sequencing data. Study-level results: In patients, 4 to 6 TRBV segments were more frequent than in controls, with TRBV5-6, TRBV5-1 and TRBV20-1 among them.

These receptors have no known antigen. TCR beta cDNA libraries had unique molecular identifiers. Each CDR3 protein is one row after TCRdb ran MiXCR on the PCR reads. The table records hundreds of thousands of distinct CDR3 sequences, roughly two fifths of them present only once. Input material: blood. The receptor set was obtained from a girl aged 5-17 years with multiple sclerosis.

There are many counts of this clonotype. The CDR3 nucleotides are TGTGCCAGCAGTGAGCGGGATCCGCAGGATACGCAGTATTTT. Its protein product is CASSERDPQDTQYF. The chain is built from TRBV6-5 and TRBJ2-3, with 7 nucleotides matching TRBD2. CDR3 length equals 14 residues. The J segment lost 6 bases and the V segment lost 5 bases, leaving 8 bases of the junction unmatched. Germline V gene lookup returns CDR1 MNHEY and CDR2 SVGAGI.

The chain couples TRBV12-3 or TRBV12-4 to TRBJ1-2; D is undetermined. Trimming shortened V by 3 bases and J by 4 bases, and 9 bases separated the two germline ends. The CDR3 totals 13 residues. This CDR3 reads CASSFVRGYGYTF. The CDR3 coding sequence is TGTGCCAGCAGTTTTGTCCGGGGCTATGGCTACACCTTC.

This clonotype has a handful of counts. V is TRBV4-2 and J is TRBJ1-2; tentative D call: TRBD1 (5 bases). This CDR3 region has 14 residues. CDR1 LGHNA and CDR2 YNFKEQ come from the germline V gene. Trimming took 1 base from V and 8 from J, leaving 14 bases between them. CDR3 loop: CASSQVSLTEGYTF. CDR3 nucleotide sequence: TGTGCCAGCAGCCAAGTATCGTTGACAGAAGGCTACACCTTC.

J is TRBJ1-2 and V is TRBV28; a weak D match, TRBD1 (6 bases). The V end lost 7 bases, the J end lost 3 bases, and 21 bases lay between the germline ends. Germline-derived CDR1 and CDR2 are MDHEN and SYDVKM. There are 16 residues in the CDR3. CDR3 loop: CASISRGGAMDYGYTF. In DNA form, the CDR3 reads TGTGCCAGCATTTCGAGGGGGGGCGCGATGGACTATGGCTACACCTTC.

This chain joins TRBV5-6 and TRBJ2-5, with 8 bases aligning to TRBD1. The CDR3 length is 16 residues. J gave up 5 bases and V 0 bases, and 9 bases lay outside the gene matches. The germline gives CDR1 SGHDT, CDR2 YYEEEE. CDR3 sequence reads: CASSLGRQGAWETQYF. For the CDR3, the DNA is TGTGCCAGCAGCTTGGGTAGGCAGGGGGCCTGGGAGACCCAGTACTTC.

J is TRBJ1-1 and V is TRBV5-1; D is possibly TRBD1 (5 bases). Trimming stripped 2 bases from V and 0 bases from J, with 14 bases between. The germline CDR1 and CDR2 sequences are SGHRS and YFSETQ. The CDR3 extends over 16 amino acids. CDR3 region: CASSFPTGHLNTEAFF. As DNA, the CDR3 is TGCGCCAGCAGCTTTCCAACCGGACACTTGAACACTGAAGCTTTCTTT.

This rearrangement joins TRBV5-6 to TRBJ2-1, with TRBD2 matching over 7 bases. The J call is doubtful: the DNA matches TRBJ2-7 better. The CDR3 sequence is 12 residues long. The germline CDR1 and CDR2 sequences are SGHDT and YYEEEE. DNA for the CDR3: TGTGCCAGCGGGACTATAATAAATGAGCAGTACTTC. This gives the protein CASGTIINEQYF.

This chain links TRBV20-1 with TRBJ2-7; 9 bases line up with TRBD1. Germline V gives CDR1 DFQATT, CDR2 SNEGSKA (reference sequence). The CDR3 has 14 amino acids. V lost 5 bases and J lost 0; bases outside the gene matches: 5. The CDR3 here is CSAQDRGSSYEQYF. The CDR3 region has the DNA TGCAGTGCTCAAGACAGGGGGAGCTCCTACGAGCAGTACTTC.